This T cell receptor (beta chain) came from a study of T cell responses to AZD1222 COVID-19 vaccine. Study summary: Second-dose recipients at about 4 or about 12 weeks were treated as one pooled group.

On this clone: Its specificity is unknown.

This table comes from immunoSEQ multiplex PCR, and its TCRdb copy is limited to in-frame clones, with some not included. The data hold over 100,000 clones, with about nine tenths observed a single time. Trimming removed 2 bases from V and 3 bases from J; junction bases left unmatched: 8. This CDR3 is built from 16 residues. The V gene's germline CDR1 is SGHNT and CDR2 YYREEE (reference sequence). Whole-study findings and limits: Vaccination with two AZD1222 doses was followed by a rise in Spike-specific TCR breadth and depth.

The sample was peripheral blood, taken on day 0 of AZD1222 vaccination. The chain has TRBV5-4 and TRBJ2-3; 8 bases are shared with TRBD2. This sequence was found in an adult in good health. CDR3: CASSFAVSGGTDTQYF. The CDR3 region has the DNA TGTGCCAGCAGCTTTGCGGTTTCGGGGGGGACAGATACGCAGTATTTT.